This T cell receptor (beta chain) was recorded in a study of shared clonotypes between healthy human individuals. Study-wide results and caveats: The study sampled only blood, and tissue repertoires likely differ. Estimated richness values were generally larger in naive subsets than in memory subsets. An effect of sequencing depth on clonotype sharing among donors was expected.

Trimming took 4 bases from V and 1 from J, leaving 11 bases between them. The CDR3 loop spans 14 amino acids. Germline assignment: CDR1 SGHNT and CDR2 YYREEE (reference sequence). Each subset's genomic DNA was split evenly across several immunoSEQ plates. This table comes from immunoSEQ multiplex PCR, and its TCRdb copy is limited to in-frame clones, with some not included. The sample has approximately 1.4 million clones, approximately 98% seen once. On this clone itself: Its antigen is not known.

This clonotype originated in a man under 40 in good health. The sequencing sample was made of naive CD4+ T cells sorted from blood. Subset given: CD45RA+ positively selected. The rearrangement uses TRBV5-4 and TRBJ1-1; D is perhaps TRBD1 (5 bases). CDR3 residues: CASSTVGGNTEAFF. CDR3 DNA: TGTGCCAGCAGCACCGTCGGGGGGAACACTGAAGCTTTCTTT.